This note documents a single T cell receptor (beta chain) sequence. These data originate in a study of shared T cell receptors in the human thymus. The table came from immunoSEQ multiplex PCR; TCRdb's copy has only in-frame clones and leaves some out. The data contain 600,000 or so clones, around 87% of them singletons. Germline assignment: CDR1 LNHDA and CDR2 SQIVND (reference sequence). The CDR3 loop spans 14 amino acids. Trimming cost V 0 bases and J 1 base, with 7 bases left between them. These data were likewise used in another study, on human thymus T cells.

This receptor was obtained from a boy under two years old with a congenital heart defect. The sequenced material came from thymocytes. The gene calls are TRBV19 and TRBJ2-7; D might be TRBD2 (5 bases). In DNA, the CDR3 is TGTGCCAGTAGTATAGAAGAGGGATCCTACGAGCAGTACTTC. Translating it yields CASSIEEGSYEQYF.